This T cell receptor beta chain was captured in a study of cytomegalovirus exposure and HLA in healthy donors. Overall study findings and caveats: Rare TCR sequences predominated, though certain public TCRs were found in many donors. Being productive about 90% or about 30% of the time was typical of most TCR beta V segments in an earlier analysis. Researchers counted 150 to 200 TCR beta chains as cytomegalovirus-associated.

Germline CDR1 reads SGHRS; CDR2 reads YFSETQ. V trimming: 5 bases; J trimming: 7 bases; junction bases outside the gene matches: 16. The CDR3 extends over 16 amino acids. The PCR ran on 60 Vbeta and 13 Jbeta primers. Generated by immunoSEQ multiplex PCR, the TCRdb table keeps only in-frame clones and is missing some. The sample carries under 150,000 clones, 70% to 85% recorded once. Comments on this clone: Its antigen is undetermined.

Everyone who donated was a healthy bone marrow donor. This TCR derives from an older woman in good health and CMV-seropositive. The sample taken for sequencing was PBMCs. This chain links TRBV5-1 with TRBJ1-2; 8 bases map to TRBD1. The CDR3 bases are TGCGCCAGCAGTCCTTCCTCAGGGGGCGGAAGATCTGGCTACACCTTC. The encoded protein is CASSPSSGGGRSGYTF.